This T cell receptor (beta chain) emerged from a study of T cell responses to AZD1222 COVID-19 vaccine. About the study: Pooled in the analysis were second doses at about 4 or about 12 weeks.

This CDR3 region has 13 residues. The germline gives CDR1 LNHDA, CDR2 SQIVND (reference sequence). The ends were cut back, 3 bases at V and 7 bases at J, with 10 bases in the middle. TCRdb keeps only in-frame clones here, not all; method: immunoSEQ multiplex PCR. The data contain around 120,000 clones, about nine tenths of them seen just once; the ten biggest clones take up about 1.2%. Sequences were derived from peripheral blood, sampled on day 0 of AZD1222 vaccination. This clonotype originated in an adult in good health. The rearrangement uses TRBV19 and TRBJ1-5; D remains ambiguous. The CDR3 spells CASSMDRFQPQHF. The CDR3 DNA reads as TGTGCCAGTAGTATGGATAGATTCCAGCCCCAGCATTTT.